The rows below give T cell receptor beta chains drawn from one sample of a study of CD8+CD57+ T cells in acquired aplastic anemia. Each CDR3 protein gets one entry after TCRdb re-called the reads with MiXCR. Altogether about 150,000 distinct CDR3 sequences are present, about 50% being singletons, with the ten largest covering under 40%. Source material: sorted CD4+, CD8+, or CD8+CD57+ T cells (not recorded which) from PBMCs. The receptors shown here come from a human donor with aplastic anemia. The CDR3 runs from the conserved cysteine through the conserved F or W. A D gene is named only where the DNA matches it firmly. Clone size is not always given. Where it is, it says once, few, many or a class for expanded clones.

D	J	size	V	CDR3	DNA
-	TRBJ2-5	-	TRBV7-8	CASSLSAETQYF	TGTGCCAGCAGCTTAAGCGCGGAGACCCAGTACTTC
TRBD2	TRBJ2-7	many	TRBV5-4	CASSGGLASYEQYF	TGTGCCAGCAGCGGGGGACTAGCTTCCTACGAGCAGTACTTC
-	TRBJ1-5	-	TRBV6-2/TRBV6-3	CASSYDQHSSQPQHF	TGTGCCAGCAGTTATGACCAGCATAGCAGTCAGCCCCAGCATTTT
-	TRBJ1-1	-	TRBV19	CASSILADMNTEAFF	TGTGCCAGTAGTATATTAGCCGATATGAACACTGAAGCTTTCTTT
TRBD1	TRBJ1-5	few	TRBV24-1	CATGESGQGNQPQHF	TGTGCCACCGGAGAGTCAGGACAGGGGAATCAGCCCCAGCATTTT
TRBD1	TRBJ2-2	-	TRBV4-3	CASSQESRGLTGELFF	TGCGCCAGCAGCCAAGAATCCAGGGGGCTTACCGGGGAGCTGTTTTTT
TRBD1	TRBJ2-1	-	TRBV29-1	CSVAGTVNNGQFF	TGCAGCGTGGCCGGGACAGTCAACAATGGGCAGTTCTTC
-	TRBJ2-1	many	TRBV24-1	CATREGAPSSYNEQFF	TGTGCCACCAGGGAGGGGGCGCCGAGCTCCTACAATGAGCAGTTCTTC
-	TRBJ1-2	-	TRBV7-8	CASSSRVGIGYTF	TGTGCCAGCAGCTCCCGGGTGGGAATAGGCTACACCTTC
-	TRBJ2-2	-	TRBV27	CASSLGVTSQNTGELFF	TGTGCCAGCAGTTTAGGGGTTACTAGCCAGAACACCGGGGAGCTGTTTTTT
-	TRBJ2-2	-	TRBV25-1	CASTPTVNTGELFF	TGTGCCAGCACCCCGACAGTTAACACCGGGGAGCTGTTTTTT
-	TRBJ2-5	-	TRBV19	CASSIHQETQYF	TGTGCCAGTAGTATTCACCAAGAGACCCAGTACTTC
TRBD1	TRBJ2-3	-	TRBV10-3	CATGTVAHTQYF	TGTGCCACGGGGACAGTTGCTCATACGCAGTATTTT
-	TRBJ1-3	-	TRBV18	CASSPPSGLRNTIYF	TGTGCCAGCTCACCACCGTCAGGCTTGAGAAACACCATATATTTT
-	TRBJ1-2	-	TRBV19	CASSIDFRSGYTF	TGTGCCAGTAGTATAGACTTTAGGAGTGGCTACACCTTC
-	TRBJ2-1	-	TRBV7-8	CASSFGGNNEQFF	TGTGCCAGCAGCTTTGGGGGAAACAATGAGCAGTTCTTC
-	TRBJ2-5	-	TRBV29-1	CSVEDSIPEETQYF	TGCAGCGTTGAGGACTCCATACCCGAAGAGACCCAGTACTTC
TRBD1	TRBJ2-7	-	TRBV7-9	CASSPRSGTGYEQYF	TGTGCCAGCAGCCCACGCTCGGGGACAGGTTACGAGCAGTACTTC
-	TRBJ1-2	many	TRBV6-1	CASSGNGYTF	TGTGCCAGCTCGGGTAATGGCTACACCTTC
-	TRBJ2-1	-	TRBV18	CASSPPTISYNEQFF	TGTGCCAGCTCACCACCGACTATATCCTACAATGAGCAGTTCTTC
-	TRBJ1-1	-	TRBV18	CASWPGRLNTEAFF	TGTGCCAGCTGGCCAGGACGGCTGAACACTGAAGCTTTCTTT
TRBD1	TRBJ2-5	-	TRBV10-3	CAISATGVTETQYF	TGTGCCATCAGTGCAACAGGGGTAACGGAGACCCAGTACTTC
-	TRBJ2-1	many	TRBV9	CASSVAHGRTYNEQFF	TGTGCCAGCAGCGTAGCACACGGGAGAACCTACAATGAGCAGTTCTTC
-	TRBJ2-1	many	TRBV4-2	CASSPRDHRYLGYYNEQFF	TGTGCCAGCAGCCCCCGGGACCACCGCTACTTGGGCTACTACAATGAGCAGTTCTTC
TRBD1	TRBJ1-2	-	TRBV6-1	CASSDKIQGFGYTF	TGTGCCAGCAGCGATAAGATACAGGGGTTTGGCTACACCTTC
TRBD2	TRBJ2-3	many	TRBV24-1	CATSDFLAGGTDTQYF	TGTGCCACCAGTGATTTCCTAGCGGGAGGAACGGATACGCAGTATTTT
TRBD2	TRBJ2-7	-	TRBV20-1	CSARDGTSGRSEQYF	TGCAGTGCTAGGGACGGGACTAGCGGGAGGAGCGAGCAGTACTTC
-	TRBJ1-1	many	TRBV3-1	CASSLDSEAFF	TGTGCCAGCAGCCTCGACTCTGAAGCTTTCTTT
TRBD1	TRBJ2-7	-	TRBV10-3	CAISGTGSSYEQYF	TGTGCCATCAGTGGGACAGGAAGCTCCTACGAGCAGTACTTC
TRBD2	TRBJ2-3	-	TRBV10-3	CATGLGLAGGNTDTQYF	TGTGCCACGGGCCTCGGGCTAGCGGGGGGGAACACAGATACGCAGTATTTT
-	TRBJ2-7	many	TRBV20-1	CSARDTLAGFGTISYEQYF	TGCAGTGCTAGAGATACTCTCGCGGGATTCGGAACGATTAGCTACGAGCAGTACTTC
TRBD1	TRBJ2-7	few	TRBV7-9	CASSTTGSEQYF	TGTGCCAGCAGCACGACAGGGAGCGAGCAGTACTTC
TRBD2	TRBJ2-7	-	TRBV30	CAWKSGVMREQYF	TGTGCCTGGAAGAGCGGGGTCATGAGGGAGCAGTACTTC
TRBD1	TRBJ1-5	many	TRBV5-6	CASSPWDRGGIGNQPQHF	TGTGCCAGCAGCCCCTGGGACAGGGGCGGGATCGGCAATCAGCCCCAGCATTTT
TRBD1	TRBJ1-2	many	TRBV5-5	CASSTHRGGYTF	TGTGCCAGCAGCACTCACAGGGGTGGCTACACCTTC
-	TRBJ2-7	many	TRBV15	CATSTRGYEQYF	TGTGCCACCAGCACGAGGGGTTACGAGCAGTACTTC
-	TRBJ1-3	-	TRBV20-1	CSARGQDSGNTIYF	TGCAGTGCTAGAGGACAGGACTCTGGAAACACCATATATTTT
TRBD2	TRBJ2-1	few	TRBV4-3	CASSQTLAVYNEQFF	TGCGCCAGCAGCCAAACCCTAGCGGTTTACAATGAGCAGTTCTTC
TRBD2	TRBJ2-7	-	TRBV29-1	CSVEGTRAGGAYEQYF	TGCAGCGTTGAAGGGACGAGGGCGGGAGGTGCCTACGAGCAGTACTTC
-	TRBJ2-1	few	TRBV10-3	CAISDPGNTEQFF	TGTGCCATCAGTGATCCGGGAAACACGGAGCAGTTCTTC
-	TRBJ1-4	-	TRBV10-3	CAISAESQNEKLFF	TGTGCCATCAGTGCCGAGAGTCAAAATGAAAAACTGTTTTTT
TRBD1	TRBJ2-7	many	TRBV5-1	CASSPGQGTSYEQYF	TGCGCCAGCAGCCCCGGACAGGGGACTTCCTACGAGCAGTACTTC